Below, 17 T cell receptor beta chains from the same sample are listed, as sequenced in a study of blood T cell repertoires in COVID-19. Assay: immunoSEQ multiplex PCR; the TCRdb copy retains only in-frame clones and omits some. The table records 85,000 to 95,000 clones, about 82% of them present only once. Sequencing was done on a sample of peripheral blood. These TCRs come from a human donor in a cohort sampled during active COVID-19.

The chain carries TRBV11-2 and TRBJ2-7, with D hard to call. V lost 3 bases and J lost 7, with 7 bases in between. Germline CDR1 reads SGHAT; CDR2 reads FQNNGV. The CDR3 has 11 amino acids. This chain's CDR3 is CASSFHREQYF. CDR3 DNA: TGTGCCAGCAGCTTCCACAGAGAGCAGTACTTC.

The genes are TRBV5-1 and TRBJ2-1, with TRBD2 matching 13 bases. This CDR3 comprises 15 residues. Germline CDR1 reads SGHRS; CDR2 reads YFSETQ. Trimming at V came to 4 bases and at J to 2 bases, leaving 0 bases not matched to a gene. CDR3 loop: CASSTSGGAYNEQFF. The CDR3 DNA follows: TGCGCCAGCAGCACTAGCGGGGGGGCCTACAATGAGCAGTTCTTC.

CDR3 in DNA: TGCGCCAGCAGCCAAGAGGTAGCGGGAACCGGGGAGCTGTTTTTT. Its protein is CASSQEVAGTGELFF. This rearrangement joins TRBV4-3 to TRBJ2-2, with 8 positions matching TRBD2. Germline V gene sequence: CDR1 LGHNA, CDR2 YSLEER. This CDR3 is 15 amino acids long. V lost 0 bases, J lost 5 bases, and 2 bases stayed unmatched.

J is TRBJ1-2 and V is TRBV3-1 (or the pseudogene TRBV3-2); D is ambiguous. Between the trimmed V and J ends, which lost 0 bases and 7 bases, there was a span of 6 bases. CDR3 size: 12 residues. Germline CDR1 LGHDT, CDR2 YNNKEL (reference sequence). CDR3 sequence reads: CASSQEGSGYTF. CDR3 bases: TGTGCCAGCAGCCAAGAAGGGAGTGGCTACACCTTC.

This clone was picked up one time. The V call is TRBV5-1, the J call TRBJ2-1; 10 nucleotides agree with TRBD2. The ends lost 0 bases at V and 8 bases at J; junction bases unmatched: 8. There are 16 residues in the CDR3. Germline CDR1 SGHRS, CDR2 YFSETQ. DNA of the CDR3: TGCGCCAGCAGCTTGGTCGACCTAGCGGGAGTCCATGAGCAGTTCTTC. Protein sequence: CASSLVDLAGVHEQFF.

The chain combines TRBV3-1 (or the pseudogene TRBV3-2) with TRBJ2-5; D gene unclear. The length of the CDR3 is 14 residues. Germline CDR1 is LGHDT and CDR2 is YNNKEL (reference sequence). V shed 1 base and J shed 1 base, with 7 bases lying between them. The CDR3 here is CASSQAGFQETQYF. The DNA for the CDR3 is TGTGCCAGCAGCCAAGCGGGTTTCCAAGAGACCCAGTACTTC.

CDR3 in DNA: TGTGCCAGCTCACCACAGCCAGGGACAGGGACCTCTGAAGCTTTCTTT. Translating gives CASSPQPGTGTSEAFF. The rearrangement joins TRBV18 to TRBJ1-1; 9 positions match TRBD1. V dropped 1 base and J dropped 6; count of bases not matched to a gene: 9. The CDR3 extends over 16 amino acids. The germline CDR1 and CDR2 sequences are KGHSH and LQKENI.

The chain couples TRBV11-2 to TRBJ2-2; a weak D match, TRBD2 (5 bases). The germline V gene encodes CDR1 SGHAT and CDR2 FQNNGV. CDR3 size: 15 residues. Trimming cost V 0 bases and J 7 bases, with 12 bases left between them. In DNA, the CDR3 is TGTGCCAGCAGCTTAGATTTAGTAGGGAGCGGGGAGCTGTTTTTT. Its translation is CASSLDLVGSGELFF.

The genes are TRBV28 and TRBJ2-7; no clear D. This CDR3 is 13 amino acids long. Germline CDR1 MDHEN, CDR2 SYDVKM. Between the trimmed V and J ends, which lost 7 bases and 0 bases, there was a span of 10 bases. The CDR3 nucleotides read TGTGCCAGCATAGTGAGGAACTCCTACGAGCAGTACTTC. Residues: CASIVRNSYEQYF.

The rearrangement joins TRBV30 to TRBJ1-4, with a possible D match to TRBD1 (5 bases). The CDR3 is 16 amino acids. Germline V gives CDR1 GTSNPN, CDR2 SVGIG (reference sequence). Trimming shortened V by 2 bases and J by 2 bases, and 15 bases separated the two germline ends. As DNA, the CDR3 is TGTGCCTGGAGTCCAACGCAGGGATTCACTAATGAAAAACTGTTTTTT. Encoded protein: CAWSPTQGFTNEKLFF.

The gene calls are TRBV6-2 or TRBV6-3 and TRBJ2-3; 11 bases are a match to TRBD2. CDR1 is MNHEY, CDR2 SVGEGT, per germline. The CDR3 is made up of 18 amino acids. With 0 bases clipped from V and 2 bases from J, the junction kept 7 bases outside the gene matches. The CDR3 is CASSYSISGLADTDTQYF. The DNA for the CDR3 is TGTGCCAGCAGTTACTCGATATCGGGACTAGCGGACACAGATACGCAGTATTTT.

This clone was picked up one time. The rearrangement uses TRBV18 and TRBJ1-1; D is ambiguous. V was shortened by 1 base and J by 1 base, with 7 bases between the two germline ends. This CDR3 is built from 14 residues. From germline, CDR1 is KGHSH and CDR2 LQKENI. Here the CDR3 DNA reads TGTGCCAGCTCACCACTCAACGGGAACACTGAAGCTTTCTTT. It is translated as CASSPLNGNTEAFF.

The chain employs TRBV28 and TRBJ1-4; no reliable D call. CDR3 size: 12 residues. The germline V and J ends were trimmed by 6 bases and 11 bases, with 13 bases remaining between them. CDR1 and CDR2 from the germline V gene are MDHEN and SYDVKM. This CDR3 is CASSPERGKLFF. The CDR3 nucleotides are TGTGCCAGCAGCCCCGAGCGCGGGAAACTGTTTTTT.

By share, this clone counts as medium-sized. The chain uses TRBV4-3 and TRBJ1-2; D is ambiguous. This CDR3 is 15 amino acids long. The V and J ends lost 0 bases and 2 bases respectively, with 10 bases between them. Germline V lookup: CDR1 LGHNA, CDR2 YSLEER. CDR3 nucleotide sequence: TGCGCCAGCAGCCAAGATAGACTAAACAACTATGGCTACACCTTC. Protein product: CASSQDRLNNYGYTF.

The chain joins TRBV7-2 to TRBJ2-6; a weak D match, TRBD1 (5 bases). The length of the CDR3 is 16 residues. Germline loops: CDR1 SGHTA, CDR2 FQGNSA. Trimming shortened V by 4 bases and J by 2 bases, and 12 bases separated the two germline ends. CDR3 nucleotides: TGTGCCAGCAGCTCTCAGGGTGGGGCTGGGGCCAACGTCCTGACTTTC. Protein: CASSSQGGAGANVLTF.

The rearrangement links TRBV19 to TRBJ2-3; 15 nucleotides agree with TRBD2. Germline V CDR1 and CDR2: LNHDA, SQIVND (reference sequence). V gave up 3 bases and J gave up 0 bases; unmatched junction bases: 4. The CDR3 has 18 residues. DNA of the CDR3: TGTGCCAGTAGTATGGGACTAGCGGGGGGCGCTAGCACAGATACGCAGTATTTT. Residues: CASSMGLAGGASTDTQYF.

V gene TRBV29-1 combines with J gene TRBJ2-5, with 10 nucleotides matching TRBD2. This CDR3 comprises 17 residues. V dropped 3 bases and J dropped 4; count of bases not matched to a gene: 14. Germline V gene lookup returns CDR1 SQVTM and CDR2 ANQGSEA. The CDR3 region has the DNA TGCAGCGTTGACGAGGGTTACATAGCGGGAGGCCCAGAGACCCAGTACTTC. Translated, it gives CSVDEGYIAGGPETQYF.